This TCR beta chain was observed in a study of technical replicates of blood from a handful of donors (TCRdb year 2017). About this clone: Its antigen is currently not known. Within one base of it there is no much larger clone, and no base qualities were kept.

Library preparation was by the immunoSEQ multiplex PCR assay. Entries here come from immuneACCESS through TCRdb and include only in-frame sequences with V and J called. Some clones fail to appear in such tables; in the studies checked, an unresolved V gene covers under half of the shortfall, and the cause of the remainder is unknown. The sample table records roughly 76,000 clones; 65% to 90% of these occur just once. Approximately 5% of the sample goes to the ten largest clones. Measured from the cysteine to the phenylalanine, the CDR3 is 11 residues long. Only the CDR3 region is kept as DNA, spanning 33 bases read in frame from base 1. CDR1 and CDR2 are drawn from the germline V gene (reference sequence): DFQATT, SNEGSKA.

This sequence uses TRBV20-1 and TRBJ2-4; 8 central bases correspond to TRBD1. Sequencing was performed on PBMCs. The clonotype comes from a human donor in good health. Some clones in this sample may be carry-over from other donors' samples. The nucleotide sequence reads TGCAGCGTGGACAGGGAAAACATTCAGTACTTC. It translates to CSVDRENIQYF.